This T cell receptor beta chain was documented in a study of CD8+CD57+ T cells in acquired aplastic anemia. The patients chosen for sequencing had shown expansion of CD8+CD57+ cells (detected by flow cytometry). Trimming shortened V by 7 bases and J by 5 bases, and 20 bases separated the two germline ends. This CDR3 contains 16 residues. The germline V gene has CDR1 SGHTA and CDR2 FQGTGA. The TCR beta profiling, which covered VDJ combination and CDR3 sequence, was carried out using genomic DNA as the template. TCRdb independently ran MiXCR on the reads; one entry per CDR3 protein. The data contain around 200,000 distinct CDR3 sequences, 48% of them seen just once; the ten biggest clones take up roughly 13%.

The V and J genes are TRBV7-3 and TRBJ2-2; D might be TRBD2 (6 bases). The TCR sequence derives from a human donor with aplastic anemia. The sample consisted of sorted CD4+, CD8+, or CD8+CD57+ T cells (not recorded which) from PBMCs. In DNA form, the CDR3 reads TGTGCCAGCACCGCTGCGGGGCTAGCTGTTACCGGGGAGCTGTTTTTT. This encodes CASTAAGLAVTGELFF.